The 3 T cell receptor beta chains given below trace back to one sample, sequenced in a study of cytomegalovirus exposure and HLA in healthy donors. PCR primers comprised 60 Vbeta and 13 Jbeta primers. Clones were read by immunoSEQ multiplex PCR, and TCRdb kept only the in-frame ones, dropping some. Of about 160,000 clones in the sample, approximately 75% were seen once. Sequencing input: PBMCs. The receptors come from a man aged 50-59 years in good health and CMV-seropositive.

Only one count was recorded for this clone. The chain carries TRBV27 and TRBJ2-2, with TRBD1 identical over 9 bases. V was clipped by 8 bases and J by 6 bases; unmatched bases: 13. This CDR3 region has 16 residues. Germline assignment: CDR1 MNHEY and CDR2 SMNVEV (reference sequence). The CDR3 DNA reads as TGTGCCAGCGGAACAGGGGGCCTGAGACCCTCCGGGGAGCTGTTTTTT. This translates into CASGTGGLRPSGELFF.

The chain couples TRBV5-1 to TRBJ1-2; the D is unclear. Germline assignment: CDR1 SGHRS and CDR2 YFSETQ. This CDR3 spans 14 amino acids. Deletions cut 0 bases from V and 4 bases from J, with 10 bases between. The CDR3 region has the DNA TGCGCCAGCAGCTTGGCCAGCTCTAGCTATGGCTACACCTTC. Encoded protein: CASSLASSSYGYTF.

This CDR3 reads CASSQDPGTPYEQYF. The CDR3 nucleotides read TGCGCCAGCAGCCAAGATCCGGGGACACCCTACGAGCAGTACTTC. V usage is TRBV4-1 and J usage is TRBJ2-7; weak D call: TRBD1 (6 bases). The CDR3 loop spans 15 amino acids. Deletions cut 0 bases from V and 2 bases from J, with 11 bases between. From germline, CDR1 is MGHRA and CDR2 YSYEKL.